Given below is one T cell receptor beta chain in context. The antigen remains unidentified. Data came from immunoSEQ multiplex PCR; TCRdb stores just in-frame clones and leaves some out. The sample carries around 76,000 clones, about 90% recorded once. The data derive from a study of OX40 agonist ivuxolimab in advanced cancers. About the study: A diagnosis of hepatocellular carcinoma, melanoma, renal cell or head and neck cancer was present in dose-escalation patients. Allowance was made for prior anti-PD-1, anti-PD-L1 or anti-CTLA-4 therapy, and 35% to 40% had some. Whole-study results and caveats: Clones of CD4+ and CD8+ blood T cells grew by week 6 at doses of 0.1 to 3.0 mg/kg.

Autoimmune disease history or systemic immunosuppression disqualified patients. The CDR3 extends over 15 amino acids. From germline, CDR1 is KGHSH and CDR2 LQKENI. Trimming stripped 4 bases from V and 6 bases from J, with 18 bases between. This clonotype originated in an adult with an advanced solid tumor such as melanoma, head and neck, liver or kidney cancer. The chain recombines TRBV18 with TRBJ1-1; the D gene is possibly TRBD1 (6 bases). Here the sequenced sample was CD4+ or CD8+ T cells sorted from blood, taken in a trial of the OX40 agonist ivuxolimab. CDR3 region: CASSRVDSRLSEAFF. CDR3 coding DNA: TGTGCCAGCTCACGAGTGGACAGTCGCTTATCTGAAGCTTTCTTT.